The clone carrying this T cell receptor beta chain was picked up many times. The sample comes from a study of T cells in Graves' hyperthyroidism and ophthalmopathy. For the study at large: Staff took peripheral blood when the initial diagnosis was made, before any treatment began.

The CDR3 regions of TCR beta were amplified from RNA transcripts. The primer set for the first-round RT-PCR of the TCR CDR3 was HTBI. MiXCR, run by TCRdb on the multiplex PCR reads, gives a single entry per CDR3 protein. Among around 440,000 distinct CDR3 sequences listed, roughly 14% were seen once. From roughly 9.2 ml of fresh peripheral blood, PBMCs were isolated. The V gene's germline CDR1 is SGHTA and CDR2 FQGTGA. V gave up 5 bases and J gave up 4 bases, with 8 bases separating them. This CDR3 has 13 amino acids. Sequenced input: blood. This rearrangement joins TRBV7-3 to TRBJ2-2; D is ambiguous. This clonotype originated in a woman under 30 with Graves' hyperthyroidism. CDR3 protein: CASSVLGTGELFF. For the CDR3, the DNA is TGTGCCAGCAGCGTGCTGGGCACCGGGGAGCTGTTTTTT.